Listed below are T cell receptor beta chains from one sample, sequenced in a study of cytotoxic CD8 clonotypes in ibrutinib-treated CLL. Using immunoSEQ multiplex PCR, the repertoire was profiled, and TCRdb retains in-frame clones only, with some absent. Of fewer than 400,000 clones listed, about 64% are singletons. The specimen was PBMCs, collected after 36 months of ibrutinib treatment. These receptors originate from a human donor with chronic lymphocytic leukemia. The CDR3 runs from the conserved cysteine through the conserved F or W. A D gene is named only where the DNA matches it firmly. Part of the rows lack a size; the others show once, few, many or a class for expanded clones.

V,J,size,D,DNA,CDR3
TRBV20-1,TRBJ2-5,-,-,TGCAGTGCTGCCCAAGAGACCCAGTACTTC,CSAAQETQYF
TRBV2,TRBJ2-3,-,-,TGTGCCAGCAGTGGAACCGATCGTCTTACAGATACGCAGTATTTT,CASSGTDRLTDTQYF
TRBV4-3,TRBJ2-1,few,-,TGCGCCAGCAGCCAAGGGGACATCTACAATGAGCAGTTCTTC,CASSQGDIYNEQFF
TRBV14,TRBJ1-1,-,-,TGTGCCAGCAGCCAAGTTTCTGGGCTGCTGAACACTGAAGCTTTCTTT,CASSQVSGLLNTEAFF
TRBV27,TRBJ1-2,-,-,TGTGCCAGCAGTTTATCGATGTTTGGACAGAATGGCTACACCTTC,CASSLSMFGQNGYTF
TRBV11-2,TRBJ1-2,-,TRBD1,TGTGCCAGCAGCTCGGACAGGGCGACCTATGGCTACACCTTC,CASSSDRATYGYTF
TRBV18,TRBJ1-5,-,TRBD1,TGTGCCAGCTCCCCTATGACAGGGGGCAATCAGCCCCAGCATTTT,CASSPMTGGNQPQHF
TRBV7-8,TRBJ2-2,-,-,TGTGCCAGCAGCCTAGGGGTTTACGGGGAGCTGTTTTTT,CASSLGVYGELFF
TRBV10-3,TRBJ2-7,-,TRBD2,TGTGCCATCAGTGATCCGGGACTACCAACCTACGAGCAGTACTTC,CAISDPGLPTYEQYF
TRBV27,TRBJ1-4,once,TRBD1,TGTGCCAGCAGTTTGGGGACAGCGCGGTGGGAAAAACTGTTTTTT,CASSLGTARWEKLFF
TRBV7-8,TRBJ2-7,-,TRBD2,TGTGCCAGCAGCGGACTAGCGGGGGGTCCCTACGAGCAGTACTTC,CASSGLAGGPYEQYF
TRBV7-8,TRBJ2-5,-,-,TGTGCCAGCAGCTTAGCAGTCAACAGAGCCAAAGAGACCCAGTACTTC,CASSLAVNRAKETQYF
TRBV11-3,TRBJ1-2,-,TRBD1,TGTGCCAGCAGCCCGAGACAGGGTCCCTATGGCTACACCTTC,CASSPRQGPYGYTF
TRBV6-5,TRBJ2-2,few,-,TGTGCCAGCAGTTACTCGACAGTGAACACCGGGGAGCTGTTTTTT,CASSYSTVNTGELFF
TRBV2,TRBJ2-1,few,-,TGTGCCAGCTCTTGGAGGACTGAGCAGTTCTTC,CASSWRTEQFF
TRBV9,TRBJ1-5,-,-,TGTGCCAGCAGCGCGGGCCGTGCGGGGCCCCAGCATTTT,CASSAGRAGPQHF
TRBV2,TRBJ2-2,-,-,TGTGCCAGCAAGCCAGTGGGGACCGGGGAGCTGTTTTTT,CASKPVGTGELFF
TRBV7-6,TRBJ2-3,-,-,TGTGCCAGCAGCTTATTTCCCCTCACGGATACGCAGTATTTT,CASSLFPLTDTQYF
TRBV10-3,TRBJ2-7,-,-,TGTGCCATCAGTGAAGGGGCTGCGCTTTCCGAGCAGTACTTC,CAISEGAALSEQYF
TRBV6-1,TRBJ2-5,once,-,TGTGCCAGCAGTTACGGGGAGACCCAGTACTTC,CASSYGETQYF
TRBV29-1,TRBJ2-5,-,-,TGCAGCGTCGATCTCTGGGTTCAAGAGACCCAGTACTTC,CSVDLWVQETQYF
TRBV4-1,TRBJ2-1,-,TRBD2,TGCGCCAGCAGCCAAAAAGGATTATTGGGGGGGGATTACAATGAGCAGTTCTTC,CASSQKGLLGGDYNEQFF
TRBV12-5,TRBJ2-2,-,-,TGTGCTAGTGGTTTGGTACTAGCGTACCGCTGGGCCGCCGGGACAGCGGAAAACACCGGGGAGCTGTTTTTT,CASGLVLAYRWAAGTAENTGELFF
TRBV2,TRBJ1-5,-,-,TGTGCCAGCAGGGGGGCGGGAGGTCAGCCCCAGCATTTT,CASRGAGGQPQHF
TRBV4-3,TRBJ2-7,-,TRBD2,TGCGCCAGCAGCCAAGATATCATCGGGAGGAACTCCTACGAGCAGTACTTC,CASSQDIIGRNSYEQYF
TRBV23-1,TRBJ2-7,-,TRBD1,TGCGCCAGCAGTCATTCAGACAGGGGAGCCGAGCAGTACTTC,CASSHSDRGAEQYF
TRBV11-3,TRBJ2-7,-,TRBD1,TGTGCCAGCAGCCTGGGGACAGGGTTGAGCGAGCAGTACTTC,CASSLGTGLSEQYF
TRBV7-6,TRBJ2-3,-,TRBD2,TGTGCCAGCAGCCCCGGGACTAGCGGCCAAACAGATACGCAGTATTTT,CASSPGTSGQTDTQYF
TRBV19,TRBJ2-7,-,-,TGTGCCAGTTCCAGGCACAGGGTGCTCCCCTACGAGCAGTACTTC,CASSRHRVLPYEQYF
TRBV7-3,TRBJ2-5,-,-,TGTGCCAGCAGTAGGAGGAGCCAAGAGACCCAGTACTTC,CASSRRSQETQYF